Listed here is a single TCR beta chain. The germline V gene has CDR1 SGHRS and CDR2 YFSETQ. The CDR3 extends over 14 amino acids. The V gene end was trimmed by 2 bases and the J gene end by 6 bases; junction bases not matched to a gene: 5. Repertoires were generated with immunoSEQ multiplex PCR, while TCRdb's copy carries only in-frame clones and drops some. The sample lists roughly 200,000 clones, 75% to 85% occurring once. This sample stems from a study of blood T cell repertoires in COVID-19. In the study overall: The origin of the acute and convalescent COVID-19 samples was the United States, Italy and Spain.

This clonotype was sampled from a woman younger than 45 with COVID-19, enrolled during active disease. Sequenced input: peripheral blood. The chain combines TRBV5-1 with TRBJ1-1, with TRBD1 identical over 9 bases. For the CDR3, the DNA is TGCGCCAGCAGCTTACAGGGGGCGCGGGCTGAAGCTTTCTTT. This encodes CASSLQGARAEAFF.